This TCR beta chain was observed in a study of cytomegalovirus exposure and HLA in healthy donors (dated by TCRdb to the late 2010s). About the full investigation: In an earlier analysis of around 540 of the donors, under 300 Gb of sequence data and some 120 million unique TCR beta sequences from 150 million to 200 million T cells were reported. Rather than drawing on any new phenotypic data, the later analysis identified candidate immune exposures from TCR beta sequences and the way those sequences occurred across donors. A separate validation cohort of over a hundred different subjects was used in addition to the roughly 700-subject first cohort. The study was designed to test whether signatures of past pathogen exposure could be identified by cataloging public T cell receptors. Among the approximately 420 genotyped donors, under 90% belonged to the genetic ancestry cluster associated with self-reported Caucasian donors. Genome-wide SNP genotypes for about 60% of the roughly 670 donors were used in a later genetic analysis, which treated that subset as a discovery cohort. The T cell repertoires of 670 or so subjects were profiled by immunosequencing and related to cytomegalovirus serostatus. Alongside the repertoire data, information on donor age, sex, ethnicity and CMV serostatus was compiled. In an earlier analysis of several hundred of the donors, high-throughput TCR beta sequencing was used to judge whether each TCR beta V gene segment behaved as functional or pseudogenic. The study combined high-throughput TCR immunosequencing, statistical association of individual TCRs with disease status, and machine learning to predict cytomegalovirus infection status. A later analysis re-analyzed previously published TCR beta repertoires from 500 to 700 donors and added high-resolution HLA genotyping to study TCR occurrence patterns. On average, around 230,000 unique TCR beta nucleotide sequences were sequenced per donor among more than 350 genotyped donors of the cohort, with roughly 18% of those sequences being non-productive. Both class I and class II loci were covered by HLA typing, at four-digit resolution. About 5 DR-DQ haplotypes were handled as single units for association and clustering, since linkage in the cohort was strong. All discovery cohort repertoires had been generated on a single sequencing platform. About 300 gigabases of sequencing data and roughly 90 million unique TCR sequences were included in an early release covering about 700 HLA-typed donors. The number of typed donors differed by locus: about 620-630 for A, B, C, DRB1 and DQB1; some 500 for DQA1; over 600 for DPA1; and around 490 for DPB1.

The germline V gene provides CDR1 MDHEN and CDR2 SYDVKM. Counted from cysteine to phenylalanine, this CDR3 has 15 amino acids. The entry retains the CDR3 DNA only, 45 bases that are in frame from base 1. At the junction V is shortened by 5 bases and J by 7 bases; bases outside the gene matches: 7. Findings and caveats that apply to the study as a whole: Some IMGT-functional V segments, including TRBV6-2 and TRBV6-3, could not be told apart with the 87-base-pair reads, so those segments were excluded. In a later analysis, most CMV-associated TCR beta chains were found to appear HLA-restricted, with HLA associations seemingly driven largely by CMV exposure. Cytomegalovirus status was reported to be diagnosed by the classifier with high specificity and sensitivity in both the original and validation cohorts. Strong co-occurrence of HLA alleles, especially DR and DQ, made assigning TCR associations to individual alleles difficult. An association between a missense DCLRE1C variant and V-gene and J-gene trimming of TCR beta chains was found in a later genetic analysis and replicated in an independent cohort. Because counts were too low, about 18 rarely observed V segments, including chromosome 9 orphons, were excluded from the earlier analysis of around 640 of the donors. A later analysis found that TCR association rates varied across HLA loci, with DRB1 alleles showing the most associated TCRs and HLA-C alleles the fewest. While some public TCRs were present in many individuals, most TCR sequences turned up only very rarely across donors. Three of the identified cytomegalovirus-associated TCR beta chains were confirmed in vitro to be specific for cytomegalovirus antigens. Because HLA typing was unavailable for some donors at each locus, only the typed subset was used in association tests. A later analysis associated about 17,000 TCR beta sequences with specific HLA alleles at a false discovery rate of 0.05. According to the authors, the approach could potentially be generalized to other disease states and immunological phenotypes. A cluster of highly shared sequence variants was judged likely to be a technical artifact of the sequencing pipeline. A later genetic analysis reported fewer N-insertions in productive TCRs among donors in an Asian-associated ancestry cluster than the roughly 620-donor mean. The presence/absence analyses assumed that sequencing depth was roughly uniform across donors, and that assumption may not be true. In a later analysis, several top co-occurrence clusters were reported to appear linked to parvovirus B19, influenza, CMV and Epstein-Barr virus. In an earlier analysis of approximately 590 of the donors, most TCR beta V segments appeared in productive rearrangements about 87% or about 30% of the time, broadly matching IMGT annotations. Linkage disequilibrium might explain the correlated functional status among segregating V segments, but an unknown experimental factor could not be excluded. The cohort was sequenced for TCR beta chains only, and without alpha or paired-chain data the features that could be detected were limited. A further reported finding was that TCR beta sequences accurately predicted the HLA-A and HLA-B alleles for most subjects in the first cohort. Immune exposure information for the cohort was limited to CMV serostatus. In a later analysis, HLA-associated TCR beta chains showed more clonal expansion and lower generation probabilities than non-associated chains that were equally common. The study listed approximately 150 TCR beta chains as associated with cytomegalovirus.

To prepare the library, the immunoSEQ multiplex PCR assay was applied. For the multiplex PCR, a mixture combining 60 forward primers for TCR Vbeta segments and 13 reverse primers for TCR Jbeta segments was used. Amplification of the CDR3 region of rearranged TCR beta genes was performed with a multiplex PCR assay on genomic DNA. The amplified TCR beta libraries were sequenced on the Illumina HiSeq System as 87-base-pair reads. Under the source paper's analysis protocol: A later analysis counted some 80 million unique TCR beta chains across the 666 repertoires, and around 12 million of these chains were shared by at least two donors. A nearest-neighbor algorithm error-corrected the raw reads and collapsed the reads into unique sequences, merging closely related sequences to remove PCR and sequencing errors. To assign V, D and J gene segments, CDR3 sequences were aligned to IMGT reference sequences. For a sequence to be retained, a match of at least six nucleotides to both a V gene segment and a J gene segment was required. A rearrangement was called productive if the CDR3 had no stop codons and remained in frame with V and J, and every other rearrangement was called non-productive. Following IMGT convention, CDR3 was defined as the stretch from the second conserved V-encoded cysteine to the conserved J-encoded phenylalanine. The earlier analysis of some 540 of the donors excluded any sequence lacking an unambiguous match to a single V gene segment. An earlier analysis of just under 600 of the donors called V segments functional above 56.7% productive rearrangements and segregating when the between-donor standard deviation exceeded 5%. A statistical classification framework was built for diagnosing cytomegalovirus status from the catalog of TCR beta chain sequences. In a later analysis, V and J genes were assigned by comparing TCR nucleotide sequences against IMGT/GENE-DB human TR gene sequences. A later analysis assigned CDR3 sequences and most-parsimonious VDJ recombination scenarios with the TCRdist pipeline. In a later analysis, every TCR beta chain was defined by the combination of its CDR3 amino acid sequence and its V-gene family, and reads without a unique V-gene family were dropped. In a later analysis, some 600 highly shared, low-generation-probability nucleotide sequences were removed to address suspected cross-contamination and a sequencing artifact. In a later analysis, a clonal expansion index for each public chain was calculated from normalized within-repertoire ranks of inferred template counts. A later analysis computed generation probabilities with a VDJ recombination model fitted to out-of-frame rearrangements, and checked the results against IGoR. In a later analysis, TCR-TCR, TCR-HLA and TCR-CMV co-occurrence was scored with hypergeometric tests, and a repertoire-size bias correction was applied to TCR pairs. In a later analysis, false discovery rates were estimated by permuting HLA or CMV assignments 20 times. A later analysis grouped co-occurring TCRs with DBSCAN, adding TCRdist sequence similarity when clustering within HLA-allele-positive subsets. Repertoires with fewer than 30,000 or more than 120,000 public chains were left out of co-occurrence clustering, as were four to six repertoires with anomalous nucleotide sharing. TCRdb re-hosts the immuneACCESS table, in-frame sequences only. Its copies lack some clones; in the studies checked, an unresolved V gene accounts for under half of them, and the cause for the rest is not known. Clonal size and the V and J genes are those of that table, whereas D and trimming came from the DNA. This sample holds approximately 53,000 clones; around 70% were observed only once. The ten top clones hold less than 9.5% of the sample.

As concerns this clone: Its antigen is not yet known. No clone much larger than this one lies a single base away; base qualities are absent.

In total, roughly 670 healthy bone marrow donors made up the cohort. All cohort members were sampled while nominally healthy, although unrecorded immune exposures were likely present. The donor was CMV seronegative and belonged to the group of 350 to 400 seronegative cohort members. A peripheral blood sample was collected from each donor, and TCR beta sequencing was performed on peripheral blood mononuclear cells. Genomic DNA extraction from the blood cell samples was performed with the Qiagen DNeasy Blood Extraction Kit. The V and J genes are TRBV28 and TRBJ2-1; TRBD2 agrees with 11 junctional bases. The receptor comes from a woman aged 45 to 65 in good health and CMV-seronegative. Input material: PBMCs. The DNA sequence is given as TGTGCCAGCAGTGCCCCTAGCGGGGGGCGGAATGAGCAGTTCTTC. This translates into CASSAPSGGRNEQFF.